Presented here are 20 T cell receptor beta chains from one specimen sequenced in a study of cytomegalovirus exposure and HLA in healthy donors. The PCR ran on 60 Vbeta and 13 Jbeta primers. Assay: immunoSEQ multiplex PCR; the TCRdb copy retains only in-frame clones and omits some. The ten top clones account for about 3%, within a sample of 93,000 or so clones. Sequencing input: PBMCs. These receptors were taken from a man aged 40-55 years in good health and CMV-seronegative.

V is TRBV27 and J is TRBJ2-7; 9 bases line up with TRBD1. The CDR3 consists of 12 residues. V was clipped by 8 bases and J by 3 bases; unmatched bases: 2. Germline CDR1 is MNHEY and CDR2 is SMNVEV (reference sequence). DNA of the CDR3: TGTGCCAGCGGGGACAGGGACTACGAGCAGTACTTC. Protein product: CASGDRDYEQYF.

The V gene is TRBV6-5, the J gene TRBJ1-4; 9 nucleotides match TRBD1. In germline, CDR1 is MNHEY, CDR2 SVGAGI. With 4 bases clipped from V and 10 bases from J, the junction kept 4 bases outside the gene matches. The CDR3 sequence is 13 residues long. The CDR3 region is CASSWDRDAKLFF. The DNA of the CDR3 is TGTGCCAGCAGTTGGGACAGGGACGCAAAACTGTTTTTT.

For the CDR3, the DNA is TGCGCCAGCCGGGGGTGGGGAGGGCCCAGAGAGACCCAGTACTTC. Protein sequence: CASRGWGGPRETQYF. This chain joins TRBV4-1 and TRBJ2-5, with TRBD2 matching over 7 bases. The V gene's germline CDR1 is MGHRA and CDR2 YSYEKL. Unmatched junction bases numbered 13, after V lost 8 bases and J lost 4 bases. This CDR3 comprises 15 residues.

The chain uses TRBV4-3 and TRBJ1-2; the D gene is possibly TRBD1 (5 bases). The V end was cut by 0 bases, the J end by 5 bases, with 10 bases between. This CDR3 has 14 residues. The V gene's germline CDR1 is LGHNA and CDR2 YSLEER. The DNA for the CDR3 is TGCGCCAGCAGCCAAGACCCAGGGAGGTATGGCTACACCTTC. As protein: CASSQDPGRYGYTF.

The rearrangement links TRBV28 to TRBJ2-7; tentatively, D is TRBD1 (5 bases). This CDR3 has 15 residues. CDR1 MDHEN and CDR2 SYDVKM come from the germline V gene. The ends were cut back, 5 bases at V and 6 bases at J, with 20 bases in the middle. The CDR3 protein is CASSLTQAIGGEQYF. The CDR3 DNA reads TGTGCCAGCAGTCTCACACAGGCGATCGGCGGCGAGCAGTACTTC.

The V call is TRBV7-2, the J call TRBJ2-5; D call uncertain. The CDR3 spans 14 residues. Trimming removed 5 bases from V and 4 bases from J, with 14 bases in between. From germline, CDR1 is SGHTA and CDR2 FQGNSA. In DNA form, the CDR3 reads TGTGCCAGCAGCGTCGGGTCAATAACAGAGACCCAGTACTTC. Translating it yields CASSVGSITETQYF.

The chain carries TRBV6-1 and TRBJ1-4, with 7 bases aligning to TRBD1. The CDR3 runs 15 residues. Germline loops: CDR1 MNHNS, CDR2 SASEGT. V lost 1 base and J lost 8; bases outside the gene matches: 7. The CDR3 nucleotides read TGTGCCAGCAGTGAAGACCAGGACAGGACAGAAAAACTGTTTTTT. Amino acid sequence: CASSEDQDRTEKLFF.

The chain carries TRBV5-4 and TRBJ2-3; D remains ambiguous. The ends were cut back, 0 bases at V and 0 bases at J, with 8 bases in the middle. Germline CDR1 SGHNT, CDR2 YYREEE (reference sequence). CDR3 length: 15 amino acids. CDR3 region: CASSLVHTSTDTQYF. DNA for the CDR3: TGTGCCAGCAGCTTGGTGCATACTAGCACAGATACGCAGTATTTT.

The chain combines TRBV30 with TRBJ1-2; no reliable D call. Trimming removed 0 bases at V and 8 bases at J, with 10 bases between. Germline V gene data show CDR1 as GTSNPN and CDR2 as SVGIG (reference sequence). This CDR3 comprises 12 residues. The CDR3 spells CAWSVSELGYTF. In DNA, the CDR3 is TGTGCCTGGAGTGTTTCCGAGCTAGGCTACACCTTC.

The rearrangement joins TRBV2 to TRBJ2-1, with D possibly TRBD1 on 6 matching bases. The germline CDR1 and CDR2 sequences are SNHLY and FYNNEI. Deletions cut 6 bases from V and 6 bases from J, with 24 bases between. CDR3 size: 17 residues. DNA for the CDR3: TGTGCCAGCAGCCCTATAAAGACAGGACCTAATGGCAATGAGCAGTTCTTC. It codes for CASSPIKTGPNGNEQFF.

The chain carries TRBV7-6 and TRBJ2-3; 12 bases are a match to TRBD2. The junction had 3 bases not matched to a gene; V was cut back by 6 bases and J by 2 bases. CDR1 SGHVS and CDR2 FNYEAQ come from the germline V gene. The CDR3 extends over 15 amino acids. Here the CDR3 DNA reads TGTGCCAGCAGATGGACTAGCGGGAACACAGATACGCAGTATTTT. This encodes CASRWTSGNTDTQYF.

In DNA, the CDR3 is TGTGCCAGCAGCTTAGCCCTCGGGACTAGCGGGGCAGATACGCAGTATTTT. Translating gives CASSLALGTSGADTQYF. The chain employs TRBV11-3 and TRBJ2-3, with 13 nucleotides matching TRBD2. Trimming removed 1 base from V and 4 bases from J; junction bases left unmatched: 5. CDR3 length: 17 amino acids. CDR1 and CDR2 (germline): SGHNT, YENEEA. The full variable domain, completed using reference TRBV11-3 and TRBJ2-3, is EAGVVQSPRYKIIEKKQPVAFWCNPISGHNTLYWYLQNLGQGPELLIRYENEEAVDDSQLPKDRFSAERLKGVDSTLKIQPAELGDSAVYLCASSLALGTSGADTQYFGPGTRLTVL.

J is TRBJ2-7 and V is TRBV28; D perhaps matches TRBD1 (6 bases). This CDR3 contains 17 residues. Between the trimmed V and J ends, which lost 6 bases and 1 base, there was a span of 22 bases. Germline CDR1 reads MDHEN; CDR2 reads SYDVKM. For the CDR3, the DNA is TGTGCCAGCAGCCGAACGCAACAGGGTCGCGTTTCCTACGAGCAGTACTTC. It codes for CASSRTQQGRVSYEQYF.

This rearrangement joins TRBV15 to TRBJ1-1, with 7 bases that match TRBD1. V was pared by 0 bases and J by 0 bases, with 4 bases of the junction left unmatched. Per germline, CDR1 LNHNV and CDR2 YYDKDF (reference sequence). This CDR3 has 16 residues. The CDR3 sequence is CATSRDGTVMNTEAFF. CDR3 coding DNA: TGTGCCACCAGCAGAGATGGGACAGTCATGAACACTGAAGCTTTCTTT.

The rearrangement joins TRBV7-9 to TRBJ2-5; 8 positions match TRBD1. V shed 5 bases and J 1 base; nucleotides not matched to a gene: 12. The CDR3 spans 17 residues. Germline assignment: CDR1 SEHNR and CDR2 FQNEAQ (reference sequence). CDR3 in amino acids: CASSALRGQDGQETQYF. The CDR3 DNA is TGTGCCAGCAGCGCCTTACGGGGACAGGACGGCCAAGAGACCCAGTACTTC.

The DNA for the CDR3 is TGTGCCAGCAGCCCTGGACAGGGGTACCTTCAGTACTTC. The encoded protein is CASSPGQGYLQYF. The genes are TRBV5-6 and TRBJ2-4; 9 bases fit TRBD1. The V gene end was trimmed by 4 bases and the J gene end by 11 bases; junction bases not matched to a gene: 7. From germline, CDR1 is SGHDT and CDR2 YYEEEE. The CDR3 runs 13 residues.

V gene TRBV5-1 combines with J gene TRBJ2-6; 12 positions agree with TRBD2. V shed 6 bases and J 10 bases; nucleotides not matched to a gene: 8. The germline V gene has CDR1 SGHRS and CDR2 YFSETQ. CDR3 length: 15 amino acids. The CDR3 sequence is CASTKTSGGRNVLTF. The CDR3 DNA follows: TGCGCCAGCACCAAAACTAGCGGGGGGCGTAACGTCCTGACTTTC. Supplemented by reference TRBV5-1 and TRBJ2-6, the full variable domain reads KAGVTQTPRYLIKTRGQQVTLSCSPISGHRSVSWYQQTPGQGLQFLFEYFSETQRNKGNFPGRFSGRQFSNSRSEMNVSTLELGDSALYLCASTKTSGGRNVLTFGAGSRLTVL.

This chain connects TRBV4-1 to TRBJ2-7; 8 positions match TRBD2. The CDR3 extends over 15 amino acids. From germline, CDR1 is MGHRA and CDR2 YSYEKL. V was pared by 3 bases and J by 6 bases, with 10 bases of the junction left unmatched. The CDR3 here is CASSHPGGAGREQYF. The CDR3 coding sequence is TGCGCCAGCAGCCATCCGGGGGGGGCAGGACGCGAGCAGTACTTC.

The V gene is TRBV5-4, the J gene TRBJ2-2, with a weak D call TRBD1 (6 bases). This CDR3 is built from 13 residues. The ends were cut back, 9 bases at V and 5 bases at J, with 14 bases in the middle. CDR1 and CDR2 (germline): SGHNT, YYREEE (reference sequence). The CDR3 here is CATQDRTTGELFF. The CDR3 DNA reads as TGTGCCACACAAGACAGGACGACCGGGGAGCTGTTTTTT.

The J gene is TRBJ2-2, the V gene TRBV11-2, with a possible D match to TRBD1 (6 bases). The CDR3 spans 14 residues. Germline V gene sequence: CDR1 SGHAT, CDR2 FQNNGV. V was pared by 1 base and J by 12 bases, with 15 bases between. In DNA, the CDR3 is TGTGCCAGCAGCTTAGGAGGGGGTGTTAGTAAGCTGTTTTTT. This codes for CASSLGGGVSKLFF. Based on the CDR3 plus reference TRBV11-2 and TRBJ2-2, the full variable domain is EAGVAQSPRYKIIEKRQSVAFWCNPISGHATLYWYQQILGQGPKLLIQFQNNGVVDDSQLPKDRFSAERLKGVDSTLKIQPAKLEDSAVYLCASSLGGGVSKLFFGEGSRLTVL.